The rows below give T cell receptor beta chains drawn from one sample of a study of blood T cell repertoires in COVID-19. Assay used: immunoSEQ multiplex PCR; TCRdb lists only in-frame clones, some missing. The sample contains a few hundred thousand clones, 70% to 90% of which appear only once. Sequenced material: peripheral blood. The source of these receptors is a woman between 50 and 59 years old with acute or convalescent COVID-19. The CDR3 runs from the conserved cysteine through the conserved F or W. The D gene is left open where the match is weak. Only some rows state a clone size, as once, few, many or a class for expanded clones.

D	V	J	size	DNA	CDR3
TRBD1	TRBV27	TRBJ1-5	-	TGTGCCAGCAGTCCAAGGGGACAGGGCAACAATCAGCCCCAGCATTTT	CASSPRGQGNNQPQHF
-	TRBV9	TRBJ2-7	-	TGTGCCAGCAGCGTCACGGACGGTAGACTCGGGATATACGAGCAGTACTTC	CASSVTDGRLGIYEQYF
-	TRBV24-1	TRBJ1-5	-	TGTGCCACCAGCGATAAAAAAGCAAGCAATCAGCCCCAGCATTTT	CATSDKKASNQPQHF
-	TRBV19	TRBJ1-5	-	TGTGCCAGTAGTACCGGGGGATCCGATCAGCCCCAGCATTTT	CASSTGGSDQPQHF
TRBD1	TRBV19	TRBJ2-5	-	TGTGCCAGTAGTATACCGGGACAGGGAGGGGAGACCCAGTACTTC	CASSIPGQGGETQYF
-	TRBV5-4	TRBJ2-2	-	TGTGCCAGCAGCTTGACTAGAAACACCGGGGAGCTGTTTTTT	CASSLTRNTGELFF
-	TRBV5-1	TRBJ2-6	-	TGCGCCAGCAGCTTGACGGTTGGGACACCATCTGGGGCCAACGTCCTGACTTTC	CASSLTVGTPSGANVLTF
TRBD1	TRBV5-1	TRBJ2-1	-	TGCGCCAGCAGCTCCGGGACAGGGGGCGATGAGCAGTTCTTC	CASSSGTGGDEQFF
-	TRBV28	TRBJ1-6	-	TGTGCCAGCAGCACCGGCCTTGCCCGCCGGGATTCACCCCTCCACTTT	CASSTGLARRDSPLHF
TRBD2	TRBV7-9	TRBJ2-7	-	TGTGCCAGCAGCTTATGGGGGGTTGAGCGGGAGTCCAACGAGCAGTACTTC	CASSLWGVERESNEQYF
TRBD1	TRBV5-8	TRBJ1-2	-	TGTGCCAGCAGCCGGACAGGGGATTTCGGCTACACCTTC	CASSRTGDFGYTF
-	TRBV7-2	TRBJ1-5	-	TGTGCCAGCAGCTTAGAATTCGGCAGGAATCAGCCCCAGCATTTT	CASSLEFGRNQPQHF
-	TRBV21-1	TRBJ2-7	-	TGTGCCAGCAGAAAAGCGGGAGGGCTTACCTACGAGCAGTACTTC	CASRKAGGLTYEQYF
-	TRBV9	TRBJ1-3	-	TGTGCCAGCAGCGTAGGAGGTTCCTCTGGAAACACCATATATTTT	CASSVGGSSGNTIYF
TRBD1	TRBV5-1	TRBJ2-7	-	TGCGCCAGCAGCTTTAGCTCCGGGACAGGGGCCTACGAGCAGTACTTC	CASSFSSGTGAYEQYF
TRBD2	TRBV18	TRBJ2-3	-	TGTGCCAGCTCACCGGCTAGCGGGAGGGCCTTAGATACGCAGTATTTT	CASSPASGRALDTQYF
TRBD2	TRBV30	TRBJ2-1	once	TGTGCCTGGAGCCCTTCGAGGACTAGCGACTACAATGAGCAGTTCTTC	CAWSPSRTSDYNEQFF
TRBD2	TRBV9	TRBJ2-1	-	TGTGCCAGCAGCGTAACTAGCGGCCCCTACAATGAGCAGTTCTTC	CASSVTSGPYNEQFF
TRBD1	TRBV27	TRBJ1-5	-	TGTGCCAGCAGTTTGGGACAGGGGGCTCCGCCTTATAGCAATCAGCCCCAGCATTTT	CASSLGQGAPPYSNQPQHF
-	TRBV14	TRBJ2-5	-	TGTGCCAGCAGCCATCTTGGGAGAGGGGAGACCCAGTACTTC	CASSHLGRGETQYF
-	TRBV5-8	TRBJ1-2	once	TGTGCCAGCAGCTTTGGCCCTGGCTACACCTTC	CASSFGPGYTF
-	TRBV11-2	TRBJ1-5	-	TGTGCCAGCAGCTCGCCACGCCAAGAGTTGGGCAATCAGCCCCAGCATTTT	CASSSPRQELGNQPQHF